This entry is about one TCR beta chain. Its antigen is currently unknown. The study ran its PCR with 60 Vbeta and 13 Jbeta primers. Sequenced by immunoSEQ multiplex PCR; TCRdb stores in-frame clones only, minus some. The table shows 99,000 or so clones, with around 75% occurring only once. The CDR3 length is 13 residues. Germline V gene sequence: CDR1 SEHNR, CDR2 FQNEAQ (reference sequence). With 9 bases removed from V and 0 bases from J, the gap between germline ends came to 10 bases. This sample stems from a study of cytomegalovirus exposure and HLA in healthy donors. Overall study results and limits: In a later analysis, a genetic analysis reported fewer productive-TCR N-insertions in an Asian-associated ancestry cluster than the cohort average. Productive status was seen about 87% or about 30% of the time for most TCR beta V segments in an earlier analysis.

The specimen was PBMCs. The chain joins TRBV7-9 to TRBJ2-3; D unresolved. The sequence derives from a man in his forties or fifties in good health and CMV-seronegative. The CDR3 region is CASKLTSTDTQYF. The CDR3, as DNA: TGTGCCAGTAAGCTGACTAGCACAGATACGCAGTATTTT.